These 20 T cell receptor beta chains were all obtained from the same sample, sequenced in a study of blood T cell repertoires in COVID-19. Data came from immunoSEQ multiplex PCR; TCRdb stores just in-frame clones and leaves some out. The data contain approximately 210,000 clones, about four fifths of them singletons. The sequencing sample was made of peripheral blood. Every receptor here comes from a woman older than 75 with COVID-19, enrolled during active disease.

The chain carries TRBV5-1 and TRBJ2-5; 7 nucleotides agree with TRBD1. CDR1 and CDR2 from the germline V gene are SGHRS and YFSETQ. The CDR3 is 14 amino acids. With V trimmed by 1 base and J by 5 bases, 5 bases remained unmatched. The CDR3: CASSLPGTVETQYF. The CDR3 region has the DNA TGCGCCAGCAGCTTGCCTGGGACAGTTGAGACCCAGTACTTC.

V is TRBV5-5 and J is TRBJ2-1, with TRBD2 as a possible D gene (6 bases). Germline assignment: CDR1 SGHKS and CDR2 YYEKEE (reference sequence). V gave up 2 bases and J gave up 1 base, with 13 bases separating them. This CDR3 contains 16 residues. CDR3 in amino acids: CASSLSLALSYNEQFF. The CDR3 DNA follows: TGTGCCAGCAGCTTATCTCTAGCGCTATCCTACAATGAGCAGTTCTTC.

The gene calls are TRBV6-4 and TRBJ2-3; 7 bases align to TRBD2. The CDR3 length is 13 residues. Germline lookup yields CDR1 MRHNA and CDR2 SNTAGT. J lost 4 bases, V lost 4 bases, and 2 bases had no gene match. CDR3 region: CASSVGLADTQYF. CDR3 nucleotides: TGTGCCAGCAGTGTCGGACTAGCAGATACGCAGTATTTT.

With respect to this clone: Compared with germline, one end of the junction differs, possibly owing to a read error. The J gene is TRBJ2-3, the V gene TRBV29-1; 7 bases are shared with TRBD1. The CDR3 spans 13 residues. The germline gives CDR1 SQVTM, CDR2 ANQGSEA. The CDR3 DNA reads TGCAGCATCCGGGACAGCCTACTCGATAAGCAGTATTTT. Protein: CSIRDSLLDKQYF.

The V gene is TRBV5-6, the J gene TRBJ2-7; 10 bases line up with TRBD2. Trimming removed 0 bases from V and 4 bases from J; junction bases left unmatched: 7. The CDR3 loop spans 16 amino acids. The germline V gene encodes CDR1 SGHDT and CDR2 YYEEEE. CDR3 bases: TGTGCCAGCAGCTTGGTGGCTAGCGGGGGTCTATACGAGCAGTACTTC. Its translation: CASSLVASGGLYEQYF.

The rearrangement joins TRBV5-4 to TRBJ1-3; a possible D gene is TRBD1 (5 bases). Trimming removed 0 bases from V and 3 bases from J, with 7 bases in between. Germline loops: CDR1 SGHNT, CDR2 YYREEE (reference sequence). There are 14 residues in the CDR3. In DNA, the CDR3 is TGTGCCAGCAGCTTGGCAGGGAATGGAAACACCATATATTTT. Protein: CASSLAGNGNTIYF.

The genes are TRBV7-3 and TRBJ1-2; the match to TRBD1 covers 9 bases. Unmatched junction bases numbered 6, after V lost 5 bases and J lost 8 bases. Germline V lookup: CDR1 SGHTA, CDR2 FQGTGA. The CDR3 is 13 amino acids. The CDR3 bases are TGTGCCAGCAGCGCCCAGGACAGGGGAGGCTACACCTTC. Amino acid sequence: CASSAQDRGGYTF.

The V and J genes are TRBV7-9 and TRBJ1-3; 7 bases fit TRBD1. Judging by the DNA end, TRBJ2-2 fits better; the J call may be wrong. CDR1 is SEHNR, CDR2 FQNEAQ, per germline (reference sequence). This CDR3 is built from 14 residues. Here the CDR3 DNA reads TGTGCCAGCGTACAGGGGTCTGGCACCGGGGAGCTGTTTTTT. Translating it yields CASVQGSGTGELFF.

The V and J genes are TRBV19 and TRBJ2-5; D possibly corresponds to TRBD1 (5 bases). The germline V and J ends were trimmed by 3 bases and 5 bases, with 13 bases remaining between them. The CDR3 has 14 amino acids. Germline V lookup: CDR1 LNHDA, CDR2 SQIVND (reference sequence). The CDR3: CASSISGIQETQYF. CDR3 sequence (DNA): TGTGCCAGTAGTATTTCAGGGATCCAGGAGACCCAGTACTTC.

The gene calls are TRBV9 and TRBJ1-1; D might be TRBD1 (5 bases). This CDR3 spans 12 amino acids. Germline CDR1 and CDR2: SGDLS and YYNGEE. Trimming took off 4 bases at V and 11 bases at J, with 15 bases between the two ends. CDR3 in amino acids: CASSTYQGRAFF. As DNA, the CDR3 is TGTGCCAGCAGCACCTACCAGGGTAGGGCTTTCTTT.

The genes are TRBV6-2 or TRBV6-3 and TRBJ2-5, with 8 bases aligning to TRBD2. V trimming: 2 bases; J trimming: 5 bases; junction bases outside the gene matches: 13. The CDR3 is 17 residues long. Per the germline V gene, CDR1 is MNHEY and CDR2 is SVGEGT. CDR3 DNA: TGTGCCAGCAGTTACCCCTCCTATAGCGGGGCTAGGGAGACCCAGTACTTC. Translation gives CASSYPSYSGARETQYF.

This clone was seen once. The J gene is TRBJ2-2, the V gene TRBV5-3; 9 bases line up with TRBD2. TRBV5-3 is flagged as an ORF with uncertain function. V trimming: 4 bases; J trimming: 4 bases; junction bases outside the gene matches: 8. The CDR3 consists of 16 residues. The CDR3 DNA sequence: TGTGCCAGAAGCCGAGGGAGAGCGGGGGGCACCGGGGAGCTGTTTTTT. Encoded protein: CARSRGRAGGTGELFF.

This chain joins TRBV6-5 and TRBJ1-5, with D possibly being TRBD1 (5 bases). This CDR3 has 16 amino acids. V gave up 0 bases and J gave up 2 bases, with 11 bases separating them. Germline-derived CDR1 and CDR2 are MNHEY and SVGAGI. DNA for the CDR3: TGTGCCAGCAGTTACTCGCCCTTAGGGGGCAATCAGCCCCAGCATTTT. It yields the protein CASSYSPLGGNQPQHF.

In this sample, this clone turned up a few times. The chain recombines TRBV15 with TRBJ1-2, with 8 bases identical to TRBD1. This CDR3 spans 17 amino acids. The V segment lost 2 bases and the J segment 6 bases; nucleotides outside the gene matches: 14. Germline V lookup: CDR1 LNHNV, CDR2 YYDKDF (reference sequence). As DNA, the CDR3 is TGTGCCACCAGCAGAACGACAGGGGTATTCGGAGTCCATGGCTACACCTTC. Residues: CATSRTTGVFGVHGYTF.

Only one count was recorded for this clone. The chain is built from TRBV2 and TRBJ2-4; tentatively, D is TRBD2 (5 bases). The CDR3 has 15 residues. Germline lookup yields CDR1 SNHLY and CDR2 FYNNEI. V gave up 1 base and J gave up 1 base, with 8 bases separating them. The CDR3, as DNA: TGTGCCAGCAGTGAAGACCCGGGGGCCAAAAACATTCAGTACTTC. Protein: CASSEDPGAKNIQYF.

V is TRBV5-1 and J is TRBJ1-4, with D perhaps matching TRBD1 (5 bases). V was clipped by 4 bases and J by 7 bases, with 20 bases between them. Germline V lookup: CDR1 SGHRS, CDR2 YFSETQ. The CDR3 loop spans 16 amino acids. The CDR3 DNA reads as TGCGCCAGCAGCGATATTCGAGGCCGCGGGGGTGAAAAACTGTTTTTT. Amino acids: CASSDIRGRGGEKLFF.

This sequence joins TRBV19 and TRBJ1-5; 7 bases map to TRBD1. The V gene's germline CDR1 is LNHDA and CDR2 SQIVND (reference sequence). J was trimmed by 6 bases and V by 5 bases; bases with no gene match: 10. The CDR3 sequence is 15 residues long. The CDR3 DNA is TGTGCCAGTAGTGAAACGACAGGGTCCGGTCAGCCCCAGCATTTT. It encodes CASSETTGSGQPQHF. Looking up the rest from reference TRBV19 and TRBJ1-5 gives the full variable domain: DGGITQSPKYLFRKEGQNVTLSCEQNLNHDAMYWYRQDPGQGLRLIYYSQIVNDFQKGDIAEGYSVSREKKESFPLTVTSAQKNPTAFYLCASSETTGSGQPQHFGDGTRLSIL.

The chain recombines TRBV9 with TRBJ2-1; D gene ambiguous. Germline V gene sequence: CDR1 SGDLS, CDR2 YYNGEE. The CDR3 spans 15 residues. V lost 3 bases and J 2 bases, leaving 12 bases between the germline ends. CDR3 in amino acids: CASSAVERPYNEQFF. In DNA form, the CDR3 reads TGTGCCAGCAGCGCGGTGGAGCGTCCCTACAATGAGCAGTTCTTC.

V gene TRBV18 combines with J gene TRBJ1-3; D is unclear. Germline-derived CDR1 and CDR2 are KGHSH and LQKENI. The CDR3 extends over 15 amino acids. Trimming pared 2 bases from V and 4 bases from J, leaving 12 bases between. The CDR3 reads CASSPSATQGNTIYF. The DNA for the CDR3 is TGTGCCAGCTCACCATCAGCCACACAGGGAAACACCATATATTTT.

V usage is TRBV20-1 and J usage is TRBJ2-3; no firm D call. V lost 6 bases, J lost 4 bases, and 8 bases lay in between. The CDR3 has 11 residues. CDR1 is DFQATT and CDR2 is SNEGSKA in the germline V gene (reference sequence). As DNA, the CDR3 is TGCAGTGCACCGCTACCAGATACGCAGTATTTT. This encodes CSAPLPDTQYF.